Listed here are 14 T cell receptor beta chains from one sample, sequenced in a study of Graves' ophthalmopathy and Graves' hyperthyroidism. Using RNA transcripts, the TCR beta CDR3 regions were amplified. The first-round RT-PCR employed HTBI primers together with the Qiagen OneStep RT-PCR kit. A multiplex PCR was then performed as the second round. TCRdb used MiXCR to reprocess the multiplex PCR reads, holding one entry per CDR3 protein. Of 650,000 to 800,000 distinct CDR3 sequences in the sample, roughly 41% are singletons; the top ten hold under 3.5%. The sample taken for sequencing was peripheral blood. These TCRs come from an adult man with Graves' ophthalmopathy.

Points on this clonotype: A much larger clone lies one base from this, so it may be a read error. The chain employs TRBV7-9 and TRBJ1-5; D perhaps matches TRBD1 (5 bases). CDR1 and CDR2 from the germline V gene are SEHNR and FQNEAQ (reference sequence). The CDR3 length is 12 residues. Trimming left V 1 base short and J 9 bases short, with 7 bases between. CDR3 loop: CASSLVQGPQHF. In nucleotides, the CDR3 is TGTGCCAGCAGCTTAGTGCAGGGGCCCCAGCATTTT.

This clonotype has ten or more counts. The chain is built from TRBV2 and TRBJ1-6, with unresolved D. The CDR3 is 15 residues long. Trimming shortened V by 3 bases and J by 5 bases, and 11 bases separated the two germline ends. Germline CDR1 is SNHLY and CDR2 is FYNNEI. CDR3 sequence (DNA): TGTGCCAGCAGTGAGGGGAGAGTGAATAATTCACCCCTCCACTTT. Amino acid sequence: CASSEGRVNNSPLHF.

This clonotype was found many times. The chain links TRBV20-1 to TRBJ1-5; perhaps TRBD1 as D (5 bases). The CDR3 length is 14 residues. Between the trimmed V and J ends, which lost 2 bases and 2 bases, there was a span of 10 bases. Germline CDR1 reads DFQATT; CDR2 reads SNEGSKA (reference sequence). CDR3 loop: CSARQGRGNQPQHF. DNA for the CDR3: TGCAGTGCTAGACAGGGACGAGGCAATCAGCCCCAGCATTTT.

CDR3 nucleotides: TGTGCCAGCAGTGCTAGAGATAGTACGGGGGCAAATTCACCCCTCCACTTT. It is translated as CASSARDSTGANSPLHF. The chain couples TRBV25-1 to TRBJ1-6; D is perhaps TRBD1 (6 bases). CDR3 size: 17 residues. Per the germline V gene, CDR1 is MGHDK and CDR2 is SYGVNS. Trimming left V 4 bases short and J 7 bases short, with 20 bases between.

This clonotype appeared many times. The V gene is TRBV7-2, the J gene TRBJ1-2; 8 bases line up with TRBD1. The V gene end was trimmed by 5 bases and the J gene end by 7 bases; junction bases not matched to a gene: 6. CDR1 SGHTA and CDR2 FQGNSA come from the germline V gene. The CDR3 length is 13 residues. This chain's CDR3 is CASSPWTGFGYTF. The CDR3 DNA is TGTGCCAGCAGCCCCTGGACAGGGTTTGGCTACACCTTC. The full variable domain, its missing parts supplied by reference TRBV7-2 and TRBJ1-2, is GAGVSQSPSNKVTEKGKDVELRCDPISGHTALYWYRQSLGQGLEFLIYFQGNSAPDKSGLPSDRFSAERTGGSVSTLTIQRTQQEDSAVYLCASSPWTGFGYTFGSGTRLTVV.

The chain carries TRBV2 and TRBJ1-2; D perhaps matches TRBD1 (6 bases). Trimming shortened V by 4 bases and J by 2 bases, and 17 bases separated the two germline ends. There are 16 residues in the CDR3. CDR1 is SNHLY, CDR2 FYNNEI, per germline. As DNA, the CDR3 is TGTGCCAGCAGTGGCGCCTTGGGGACACTCAACTATGGCTACACCTTC. It yields the protein CASSGALGTLNYGYTF.

The rearrangement links TRBV5-6 to TRBJ1-2; D unclear. With 0 bases removed from V and 1 base from J, the gap between germline ends came to 7 bases. The CDR3 has 14 amino acids. CDR1 is SGHDT, CDR2 YYEEEE, per germline. The chain's CDR3 is CASSLGEGNYGYTF. The CDR3 nucleotides read TGTGCCAGCAGCTTGGGTGAGGGTAACTATGGCTACACCTTC.

The chain uses TRBV29-1 and TRBJ2-5; D may be TRBD2 (6 bases). CDR1 SQVTM and CDR2 ANQGSEA come from the germline V gene. This CDR3 has 14 residues. V dropped 4 bases and J dropped 11 bases, with 23 bases sitting between them. CDR3 nucleotide sequence: TGCAGCGTTGTAGTGGGAACTAGCACAGATACGCAGTACTTC. Translating it yields CSVVVGTSTDTQYF.

This clonotype was counted at least ten times. This chain uses TRBV10-3 with TRBJ2-5; tentatively, D is TRBD1 (6 bases). The CDR3 length is 14 residues. Trimming left V 10 bases short and J 1 base short, with 16 bases between. Germline V CDR1 and CDR2: ENHRY, SYGVKD. CDR3 nucleotides: TGTGCCACCAGATCCGGGGACACCCAAGAGACCCAGTACTTC. Translating gives CATRSGDTQETQYF.

The gene calls are TRBV7-9 and TRBJ2-5, with D possibly being TRBD2 (6 bases). This CDR3 has 14 residues. Trimming took off 5 bases at V and 4 bases at J, with 14 bases between the two ends. Germline CDR1 and CDR2: SEHNR and FQNEAQ (reference sequence). The CDR3 DNA follows: TGTGCCAGCAGCGTGGGGACTGACCGAGAGACCCAGTACTTC. Amino acid sequence: CASSVGTDRETQYF. The full variable domain, rest sourced from reference TRBV7-9 and TRBJ2-5, is DTGVSQNPRHKITKRGQNVTFRCDPISEHNRLYWYRQTLGQGPEFLTYFQNEAQLEKSRLLSDRFSAERPKGSFSTLEIQRTEQGDSAMYLCASSVGTDRETQYFGPGTRLLVL.

A remark on this clonotype: This may come from a read error, since a much larger clone is one base off. The gene calls are TRBV12-3 or TRBV12-4 and TRBJ1-5, with unresolved D. Trimming shortened V by 8 bases and J by 6 bases, and 17 bases separated the two germline ends. The CDR3 covers 14 residues. CDR3 bases: TGTGCCAGCTCGGGAACAGTGGGAAGTCAGCCCCAGCATTTT. Translating gives CASSGTVGSQPQHF.

The V and J genes are TRBV15 and TRBJ1-6, with a weak D call TRBD1 (6 bases). Germline V gives CDR1 LNHNV, CDR2 YYDKDF (reference sequence). The V end was cut by 5 bases, the J end by 13 bases, with 18 bases between. The CDR3 totals 14 residues. The CDR3 coding sequence is TGTGCCACCAGCGGCCTAGGGACATATGGGCCCCTCCACTTT. Translated, it gives CATSGLGTYGPLHF.

This clonotype has a count of ten or more. The CDR3 DNA is TGCAGCGCCGGTCAGGGAGGTTCTGAAAAACTGTTTTTT. Translated: CSAGQGGSEKLFF. The J gene is TRBJ1-4, the V gene TRBV29-1; D is perhaps TRBD1 (5 bases). V lost 7 bases and J lost 7, with 16 bases in between. In germline, CDR1 is SQVTM, CDR2 ANQGSEA. The CDR3 spans 13 residues.

This clonotype was detected ten times or more. J is TRBJ1-6 and V is TRBV19; 7 bases align to TRBD1. The length of the CDR3 is 17 residues. Losses at the gene ends were 8 bases for V and 4 bases for J; bases not matched to a gene: 14. The germline V gene has CDR1 LNHDA and CDR2 SQIVND (reference sequence). CDR3 region: CASRPSNRGQYNSPLHF. The CDR3 bases are TGTGCCAGTCGCCCTTCGAACCGGGGACAGTATAATTCACCCCTCCACTTT.